This TCR beta chain is from a study of OX40 agonist ivuxolimab in advanced cancers. Study overall: Patients undergoing dose escalation presented with hepatocellular carcinoma, melanoma, renal cell or head and neck cancer.

Study conclusions and caveats: Doses of 0.1 to 3.0 mg/kg were accompanied by clonal expansion of CD4+ and CD8+ blood T cells by week 6. Expanded clones tended on average to be more numerous among CD8+ T cells than CD4+.

Blood samples were obtained at baseline, cycle 4 day 1, and cycle 7 day 1. Notes on this clone: Its antigen is not identified.

Using immunoSEQ multiplex PCR, the repertoire was profiled, and TCRdb retains in-frame clones only, with some absent. The table lists some 51,000 clones, approximately 84% of them singletons. The clonotype originates from an adult with an advanced solid tumor such as melanoma, head and neck, liver or kidney cancer. The sequencing used CD4+ or CD8+ T cells sorted from blood, collected in a trial of the OX40 agonist ivuxolimab.

The CDR3 region is CASLGPQKGYTF. Here the CDR3 DNA reads TGTGCCAGCTTGGGTCCCCAAAAAGGCTACACCTTC. The chain recombines TRBV28 with TRBJ1-2; D gene ambiguous. Between the trimmed V and J ends, which lost 8 bases and 8 bases, there was a span of 15 bases. The CDR3 contains 12 residues. CDR1 and CDR2 (germline): MDHEN, SYDVKM.